Described below is a single TCR beta chain sequence and its context. The data were produced by immunoSEQ multiplex PCR, yet TCRdb's version contains in-frame clones alone and is incomplete. There are 85,000 to 130,000 clones in the sample; 87% occur only once, and 15% lies in the top ten. The source of the sample is a study of blood T cell repertoires in COVID-19. In the study overall: PBMCs, B-cell-depleted T cells, or T cells were the source of the cDNA or gDNA that made up the material.

Trimming at V came to 5 bases and at J to 5 bases, leaving 8 bases not matched to a gene. Looked up from germline, CDR1 is MDHEN and CDR2 is SYDVKM. This CDR3 is built from 15 residues. The chain employs TRBV28 and TRBJ2-7, with 11 bases aligning to TRBD2. Input material: peripheral blood. This TCR came from a man between 45 and 60 years old with acute or convalescent COVID-19. The chain's CDR3 is CASSPLAGGSDEQYF. In nucleotides, the CDR3 is TGTGCCAGCAGTCCCTTAGCGGGAGGGAGCGACGAGCAGTACTTC.